Following are 32 T cell receptor beta chains from one sample sequenced in a study of blood T cell repertoires in COVID-19. Clones were read by immunoSEQ multiplex PCR, and TCRdb kept only the in-frame ones, dropping some. Of 80,000 to 90,000 clones in the sample, about 85% were seen once. Sequencing was done on a sample of peripheral blood. The receptors derive from a woman aged 65 to 85 with acute or convalescent COVID-19.

This clone was found once. This chain joins TRBV5-1 and TRBJ1-6; 9 nucleotides agree with TRBD1. The junction had 6 bases not matched to a gene; V was cut back by 8 bases and J by 3 bases. This CDR3 region has 15 residues. CDR1 SGHRS and CDR2 YFSETQ come from the germline V gene. The CDR3 DNA reads TGCGCCAGTACCCGGGACAGGGTCTATAATTCACCCCTCCACTTT. Translating it yields CASTRDRVYNSPLHF.

The J gene is TRBJ1-2, the V gene TRBV3-1 (or the pseudogene TRBV3-2), with TRBD1 as a possible D gene (6 bases). Germline V gene lookup returns CDR1 LGHDT and CDR2 YNNKEL (reference sequence). Between the trimmed V and J ends, which lost 1 base and 7 bases, there was a span of 10 bases. CDR3 length: 13 amino acids. The CDR3 is CASSQAQGPGYTF. As DNA, the CDR3 is TGTGCCAGCAGCCAAGCCCAGGGGCCTGGCTACACCTTC.

As DNA, the CDR3 is TGTGCCAGTAGTAAGAGGAATGGCTACACCTTC. Protein: CASSKRNGYTF. This chain joins TRBV19 and TRBJ1-2; no clear D. This CDR3 contains 11 residues. Germline V gene data show CDR1 as LNHDA and CDR2 as SQIVND (reference sequence). Between the trimmed V and J ends, which lost 4 bases and 6 bases, there was a span of 6 bases.

This chain connects TRBV7-9 to TRBJ2-1, with TRBD2 identical over 7 bases. J lost 9 bases, V lost 0 bases, and 8 bases had no gene match. In germline, CDR1 is SEHNR, CDR2 FQNEAQ (reference sequence). The CDR3 is 15 residues long. CDR3 bases: TGTGCCAGCAGCTTAGCTTCTGGCGGGAGAGCTGAGCAGTTCTTC. It translates to CASSLASGGRAEQFF. The complete variable domain, with remaining parts taken from reference TRBV7-9 and TRBJ2-1, reads DTGVSQNPRHKITKRGQNVTFRCDPISEHNRLYWYRQTLGQGPEFLTYFQNEAQLEKSRLLSDRFSAERPKGSFSTLEIQRTEQGDSAMYLCASSLASGGRAEQFFGPGTRLTVL.

The V call is TRBV2, the J call TRBJ1-6; a weak D match, TRBD1 (5 bases). Germline V CDR1 and CDR2: SNHLY, FYNNEI. Trimming left V 2 bases short and J 0 bases short, with 11 bases between. This CDR3 is 17 amino acids long. The CDR3, as DNA: TGTGCCAGCAGTGAAAAGAAGACAGCCTCCTATAATTCACCCCTCCACTTT. This translates into CASSEKKTASYNSPLHF.

The chain carries TRBV27 and TRBJ1-2; 7 bases are a match to TRBD1. Trimming at V came to 2 bases and at J to 2 bases, leaving 11 bases not matched to a gene. From germline, CDR1 is MNHEY and CDR2 SMNVEV (reference sequence). This CDR3 is built from 17 residues. Here the CDR3 DNA reads TGTGCCAGCAGTTTAGAGGGGGCCCGCGGTCCCAACTATGGCTACACCTTC. Translated: CASSLEGARGPNYGYTF.

CDR3 in amino acids: CASTSMGSTEAFF. The CDR3 bases are TGTGCCAGCACCTCGATGGGGAGTACTGAAGCTTTCTTT. The gene calls are TRBV5-4 and TRBJ1-1; D remains unclear. This CDR3 comprises 13 residues. In germline, CDR1 is SGHNT, CDR2 YYREEE (reference sequence). Trimming removed 6 bases from V and 5 bases from J, with 14 bases in between.

The chain links TRBV11-2 to TRBJ2-2; 9 bases line up with TRBD2. The CDR3 consists of 17 residues. The germline gives CDR1 SGHAT, CDR2 FQNNGV. Losses at the gene ends were 0 bases for V and 3 bases for J; bases not matched to a gene: 5. The chain's CDR3 is CASSLDSLAGYTGELFF. The CDR3 nucleotides read TGTGCCAGCAGCTTAGATTCCCTAGCGGGATACACCGGGGAGCTGTTTTTT.

This clone was seen a handful of times. The chain is built from TRBV24-1 and TRBJ2-5; 9 bases are a match to TRBD2. Trimming at V came to 4 bases and at J to 5 bases, leaving 10 bases not matched to a gene. This CDR3 comprises 16 residues. Germline CDR1 is KGHDR and CDR2 is SFDVKD. CDR3 sequence (DNA): TGTGCCACCAGTGAACCATATAGCGGGAGTGGGGAGACCCAGTACTTC. This sequence encodes CATSEPYSGSGETQYF.

This clone was recorded a few times. The gene calls are TRBV5-1 and TRBJ1-5; 7 nucleotides agree with TRBD1. The CDR3 extends over 16 amino acids. The V gene end was trimmed by 0 bases and the J gene end by 1 base; junction bases not matched to a gene: 4. Germline CDR1 is SGHRS and CDR2 is YFSETQ. The CDR3 DNA is TGCGCCAGCAGCTTGGGGACAGGCGTGAGCAATCAGCCCCAGCATTTT. Residues: CASSLGTGVSNQPQHF.

The chain employs TRBV3-1 (or the pseudogene TRBV3-2) and TRBJ2-5; D ambiguous. The germline V gene has CDR1 LGHDT and CDR2 YNNKEL (reference sequence). The CDR3 loop spans 14 amino acids. V was trimmed by 1 base and J by 2 bases, leaving 8 bases between them. CDR3 residues: CASSQGAWQETQYF. Here the CDR3 DNA reads TGTGCCAGCAGCCAAGGGGCTTGGCAAGAGACCCAGTACTTC.

The rearrangement uses TRBV28 and TRBJ2-1, with 12 bases fitting TRBD2. This CDR3 is built from 17 residues. CDR1 and CDR2 (germline): MDHEN, SYDVKM. The V gene end was trimmed by 6 bases and the J gene end by 0 bases; junction bases not matched to a gene: 6. The CDR3 DNA reads TGTGCCAGCAGCGGACTAGCGGGACTTAGCTCCTACAATGAGCAGTTCTTC. This gives the protein CASSGLAGLSSYNEQFF.

V gene TRBV13 combines with J gene TRBJ2-5; 11 positions agree with TRBD2. Germline loops: CDR1 PRHDT, CDR2 FYEKMQ (reference sequence). Germline trimming cut 1 base from V and 0 bases from J; bases unmatched to any gene: 7. The CDR3 covers 18 residues. The CDR3 DNA reads TGTGCCAGCAGCTTAGTTGCGGCTAGCGGGGGGTACCAAGAGACCCAGTACTTC. Translated: CASSLVAASGGYQETQYF.

The V and J genes are TRBV11-2 and TRBJ2-7; no firm D call. Trimming cost V 4 bases and J 3 bases, with 10 bases left between them. The CDR3 sequence is 13 residues long. Per the germline V gene, CDR1 is SGHAT and CDR2 is FQNNGV. The CDR3 loop reads CASSSDFIYEQYV. The CDR3 bases are TGTGCCAGCAGCTCTGACTTCATCTACGAGCAGTACGTC.

This clone was picked up one time. The rearrangement uses TRBV19 and TRBJ2-3; 7 bases line up with TRBD2. The germline CDR1 and CDR2 sequences are LNHDA and SQIVND (reference sequence). Germline trimming cut 1 base from V and 6 bases from J; bases unmatched to any gene: 7. This CDR3 comprises 15 residues. CDR3 sequence: CASSIGASGADTQYF. CDR3 sequence (DNA): TGTGCCAGTAGTATAGGTGCTAGCGGCGCGGATACGCAGTATTTT.

The V call is TRBV7-9, the J call TRBJ1-2; TRBD1 aligns across 8 bases. The CDR3 runs 15 residues. V was clipped by 5 bases and J by 5 bases; unmatched bases: 10. Germline CDR1 is SEHNR and CDR2 is FQNEAQ (reference sequence). CDR3 amino acids: CASSPGQAGRYGYTF. CDR3 DNA: TGTGCCAGCAGCCCGGGACAGGCGGGGAGATATGGCTACACCTTC.

The sample holds one count of this clone. V and J are TRBV18 and TRBJ1-1, with no clear D. Germline CDR1 is KGHSH and CDR2 is LQKENI. The CDR3 consists of 17 residues. Deletions cut 1 base from V and 1 base from J, with 16 bases between. The CDR3 coding sequence is TGTGCCAGCTCACCACGGGTCAGAGCCCCGGGGAACACTGAAGCTTTCTTT. It codes for CASSPRVRAPGNTEAFF.

This clone was seen a single time. The chain employs TRBV6-2 or TRBV6-3 and TRBJ2-1, with 9 positions matching TRBD2. The CDR3 extends over 15 amino acids. J gave up 4 bases and V 5 bases, and 6 bases lay outside the gene matches. The germline CDR1 and CDR2 sequences are MNHEY and SVGEGT. This CDR3 is CASSRRLAGYNEQFF. The CDR3 region has the DNA TGTGCCAGCAGTCGTCGGCTAGCGGGATACAATGAGCAGTTCTTC.

V usage is TRBV6-2 or TRBV6-3 and J usage is TRBJ2-7; TRBD2 agrees at 8 bases. The CDR3 covers 15 residues. In germline, CDR1 is MNHEY, CDR2 SVGEGT. Trimming cost V 2 bases and J 1 base; bases outside gene matches: 4. CDR3 nucleotide sequence: TGTGCCAGCAGTTACGCGGGAGGAGGGTCCTACGAGCAGTACGTC. This codes for CASSYAGGGSYEQYV.

Here the CDR3 DNA reads TGTGCCAGCAGCTTAGCGGGACTCTCAGCGTATACGCAGTATTTT. This sequence encodes CASSLAGLSAYTQYF. The genes are TRBV7-2 and TRBJ2-3; maybe TRBD2 (6 bases). V dropped 0 bases and J dropped 7 bases, with 14 bases sitting between them. CDR3 length: 15 residues. Germline V lookup: CDR1 SGHTA, CDR2 FQGNSA.

The genes are TRBV6-4 and TRBJ1-5; TRBD1 matches at 7 bases. Germline V gives CDR1 MRHNA, CDR2 SNTAGT. The V segment lost 6 bases and the J segment 2 bases; nucleotides outside the gene matches: 4. The CDR3 runs to 14 residues. CDR3 residues: CASSATGGNQPQHF. CDR3 DNA: TGTGCCAGCAGCGCTACAGGGGGCAATCAGCCCCAGCATTTT.

The chain carries TRBV28 and TRBJ1-5, with 11 bases aligning to TRBD1. This CDR3 comprises 16 residues. CDR1 and CDR2 from the germline V gene are MDHEN and SYDVKM. V was clipped by 6 bases and J by 3 bases; unmatched bases: 7. CDR3 sequence: CASRRTGGDSNQPQHF. CDR3 coding DNA: TGTGCCAGCAGAAGGACAGGGGGCGATTCCAATCAGCCCCAGCATTTT.

This clone showed up just a few times. This chain uses TRBV4-2 with TRBJ2-1; maybe TRBD1 (5 bases). The length of the CDR3 is 17 residues. The V gene lost 0 bases and the J gene lost 6 bases, with 18 bases spanning the gap. The germline V gene has CDR1 LGHNA and CDR2 YNFKEQ. As DNA, the CDR3 is TGTGCCAGCAGCCAAGAAGGGAAGGGGTCCCCGGGCAATGAGCAGTTCTTC. This translates into CASSQEGKGSPGNEQFF.

This clone was seen once. V usage is TRBV27 and J usage is TRBJ2-5, with D maybe TRBD2 (6 bases). CDR3 length: 17 residues. The germline gives CDR1 MNHEY, CDR2 SMNVEV (reference sequence). V was cut by 4 bases and J by 3 bases, with 21 bases left in between. CDR3 amino acids: CASSSAKSGTFKETQYF. CDR3 DNA sequence: TGTGCCAGCAGTTCGGCCAAGTCTGGGACTTTCAAAGAGACCCAGTACTTC.

This chain connects TRBV21-1 to TRBJ1-2; the table's D gene call, TRBD1, was not cross checked with the DNA. TRBV21-1 is an annotated pseudogene. CDR3 length: 18 residues. The CDR3: CASSNRLRGPTFTYGYTF. The CDR3 coding sequence is TGTGCCAGCAGCAATCGCTTGAGGGGGCCGACTTTCACCTATGGCTACACCTTC.

The genes are TRBV6-1 and TRBJ1-6, with 8 bases identical to TRBD1. Looked up from germline, CDR1 is MNHNS and CDR2 is SASEGT. Unmatched junction bases numbered 10, after V lost 6 bases and J lost 6 bases. CDR3 length equals 16 residues. The CDR3 loop is CASREQGVHFNSPLHF. CDR3 DNA sequence: TGTGCCAGCAGAGAACAGGGGGTCCACTTTAATTCACCCCTCCACTTT.

This clone showed up just once. This rearrangement joins TRBV2 to TRBJ1-2; maybe TRBD1 (5 bases). Germline V gene data show CDR1 as SNHLY and CDR2 as FYNNEI. The germline V and J ends were trimmed by 0 bases and 5 bases, with 16 bases remaining between them. The CDR3 has 16 amino acids. The CDR3 is CASSEALPPGTYGYTF. CDR3 nucleotide sequence: TGTGCCAGCAGTGAAGCGCTTCCCCCGGGGACTTATGGCTACACCTTC.

J is TRBJ2-7 and V is TRBV5-3; 9 bases line up with TRBD1. TRBV5-3 is noted as an ORF with a role that remains uncertain. V trimming: 3 bases; J trimming: 2 bases; junction bases outside the gene matches: 3. The CDR3 has 14 residues. CDR3 nucleotide sequence: TGTGCCAGAAGCTCCGGGACAGGGCCCTACGAGCAGTACGTC. Translating it yields CARSSGTGPYEQYV.

This rearrangement joins TRBV29-1 to TRBJ2-3, with D possibly being TRBD1 (6 bases). Per germline, CDR1 SQVTM and CDR2 ANQGSEA. V was clipped by 6 bases and J by 0 bases, with 13 bases between them. The CDR3 has 14 amino acids. CDR3 sequence (DNA): TGCAGCGTCCGGACAGAGACTAGCACAGATACGCAGTATTTT. Translation: CSVRTETSTDTQYF.

This chain joins TRBV29-1 and TRBJ1-1; D gene unclear. V lost 6 bases and J 0 bases, leaving 8 bases between the germline ends. The CDR3 runs 12 residues. Germline lookup yields CDR1 SQVTM and CDR2 ANQGSEA. DNA for the CDR3: TGCAGCGTCCCGGGAGTGAACACTGAAGCTTTCTTT. Translation: CSVPGVNTEAFF. The full variable domain, completed using reference TRBV29-1 and TRBJ1-1, is SAVISQKPSRDICQRGTSLTIQCQVDSQVTMMFWYRQQPGQSLTLIATANQGSEATYESGFVIDKFPISRPNLTFSTLTVSNMSPEDSSIYLCSVPGVNTEAFFGQGTRLTVV.

The rearrangement uses TRBV10-3 and TRBJ2-7; tentatively, D is TRBD1 (6 bases). Trimming stripped 3 bases from V and 6 bases from J, with 12 bases between. The CDR3 is 13 residues long. Germline V gives CDR1 ENHRY, CDR2 SYGVKD. Here the CDR3 reads CAISEGGEGEQYV. The CDR3 nucleotides are TGTGCCATCAGTGAAGGGGGAGAGGGCGAGCAGTACGTC.

This chain joins TRBV11-3 and TRBJ2-7; 7 bases map to TRBD1. The CDR3 is 13 amino acids. Germline V CDR1 and CDR2: SGHNT, YENEEA. V lost 5 bases to trimming and J lost 6 bases; unmatched junction nucleotides: 7. In DNA form, the CDR3 reads TGTGCCAGCAGCCTACGTACAGGGGTCGAGCAGTACGTC. Translating gives CASSLRTGVEQYV.